The rows below give T cell receptor beta chains drawn from one sample of a study of blood T cell repertoires in COVID-19. Method: immunoSEQ multiplex PCR; TCRdb's copy keeps in-frame clones and lacks some. Among 35,000 to 50,000 clones listed, around 85% were seen once. The sample taken for sequencing was peripheral blood. The origin of the receptors is a human donor in a cohort sampled during active COVID-19. Each CDR3 is given with its conserved first and last residue. The D gene is left open where the match is weak. Clone size is given for some rows only: seen once, a few or many times, or a class if the clone is expanded.

J gene | CDR3 length | clone size | D gene | V gene | CDR3 DNA | CDR3 protein
TRBJ1-3 | 14 | NA | NA | TRBV19 | TGTGCCAGTAGTGTCGGGGTGGCTGGAAACACCATATATTTT | CASSVGVAGNTIYF
TRBJ2-7 | 15 | NA | NA | TRBV5-4 | TGTGCCAGCAGCTTGTCCCGGGGGGCGACCGCCGAGCAGTACTTC | CASSLSRGATAEQYF
TRBJ2-6 | 19 | once | TRBD1 | TRBV5-1 | TGCGCCAGCAGCTTCAGACAGGGGGCGCTTGAGCCTGGGGCCAACGTCCTGACTTTC | CASSFRQGALEPGANVLTF
TRBJ2-1 | 13 | NA | TRBD2 | TRBV6-5 | TGTGCCAGCCCAAGGGCGGGGGACAATGAGCAGTTCTTC | CASPRAGDNEQFF
TRBJ2-3 | 13 | NA | NA | TRBV2 | TGTGCCAGAGGGGCCACGGGCACAGATACGCAGTATTTT | CARGATGTDTQYF
TRBJ2-3 | 13 | NA | NA | TRBV4-2 | TGTGCCAGCAGCCAAGACGGGTCAGATACGCAGTATTTT | CASSQDGSDTQYF
TRBJ1-5 | 13 | NA | NA | TRBV20-1 | TGCAGTGCTAGTACAGGGCTTGGAAAGCCCCAGCATTTT | CSASTGLGKPQHF
TRBJ2-5 | 17 | NA | TRBD2 | TRBV7-8 | TGTGCCAGCAGCTCAGGCCGGACTAGCGGACCGCAAGAGACCCAGTACTTC | CASSSGRTSGPQETQYF
TRBJ2-5 | 16 | once | NA | TRBV5-1 | TGCGCCAGCAGCTTGGCCGGGGGGCGCGGCCCAGAGACCCAGTACTTC | CASSLAGGRGPETQYF
TRBJ2-7 | 16 | NA | TRBD1 | TRBV13 | TGTGCCAGCAGCTTAATGTCTGTACAGGGGAGCCACGAGCAGTACTTC | CASSLMSVQGSHEQYF
TRBJ2-7 | 13 | few | NA | TRBV27 | TGTGCCAGTGGCCCCGGGGGCTCCTACGAGCAGTACTTC | CASGPGGSYEQYF
TRBJ2-7 | 16 | NA | TRBD1 | TRBV28 | TGTGCCAGCACCCCTACTCGGGACAGTCGGACCTACGAGCAGTACTTC | CASTPTRDSRTYEQYF
TRBJ2-5 | 17 | NA | TRBD2 | TRBV7-8 | TGTGCCAGCAGCTTTACTAGCGGGGGCGCCGGGGGGGAGACCCAGTACTTC | CASSFTSGGAGGETQYF
TRBJ2-1 | 15 | once | TRBD2 | TRBV6-5 | TGTGCCAGCAGTTACCTAGCGGGGGCGGGGGATGAGCAGTTCTTC | CASSYLAGAGDEQFF
TRBJ2-1 | 18 | NA | NA | TRBV24-1 | TGTGCCACCAGTGGTCTACCAGGACAGTCCACTTATTACAATGAGCAGTTCTTC | CATSGLPGQSTYYNEQFF